What follows describes a single TCR beta chain. Its antigen remains unknown. This sample stems from a study of lymphopenia after photon versus proton radiotherapy. Clones were sequenced by immunoSEQ multiplex PCR, and TCRdb holds only the in-frame ones, with some missing. The table shows approximately 25,000 clones, with roughly 87% occurring only once. General observations from the study: Survival link was tested only in deceased patients; proton benefit remains a possibility. Under photons, naive T cells and diversity fell while effector/memory populations rose. After lymphocyte nadir, photon-treated repertoires showed oligoclonal expansion, especially CD8+ Temra.

Trimming at V came to 7 bases and at J to 4 bases, leaving 7 bases not matched to a gene. The CDR3 runs to 14 residues. Germline loops: CDR1 MNHEY, CDR2 SMNVEV (reference sequence). The material sequenced was peripheral blood, taken from a patient treated with photon-based radiotherapy. The rearrangement joins TRBV27 to TRBJ1-2; 9 bases fit TRBD1. The receptor comes from a man aged 45-60 years with gastric cancer. The CDR3 nucleotides read TGTGCCAGCAACACAGGGGGCGCAGGCTATGGCTACACCTTC. As protein: CASNTGGAGYGYTF.